This T cell receptor beta chain appears in the sequencing data of a study of cytomegalovirus exposure and HLA in healthy donors. On the study more broadly: The approximately 120 validation repertoires, a later analysis reported, used the same platform as the roughly 660 repertoires from the first cohort.

The length of the CDR3 is 16 residues. V lost 3 bases and J lost 5; bases outside the gene matches: 8. CDR1 SGHRS and CDR2 YFSETQ come from the germline V gene. The repertoire was sequenced with immunoSEQ multiplex PCR; TCRdb's copy has only in-frame clones and lacks some. The table includes over 150,000 clones, around 84% detected once. Sequenced material: PBMCs. The sequence was collected from a human donor in good health. V and J are TRBV5-1 and TRBJ2-2, with 9 positions matching TRBD2. CDR3 DNA: TGCGCCAGCAGCTCCTCTAGCGGGATAGTGACCGGGGAGCTGTTTTTT. This sequence encodes CASSSSSGIVTGELFF.